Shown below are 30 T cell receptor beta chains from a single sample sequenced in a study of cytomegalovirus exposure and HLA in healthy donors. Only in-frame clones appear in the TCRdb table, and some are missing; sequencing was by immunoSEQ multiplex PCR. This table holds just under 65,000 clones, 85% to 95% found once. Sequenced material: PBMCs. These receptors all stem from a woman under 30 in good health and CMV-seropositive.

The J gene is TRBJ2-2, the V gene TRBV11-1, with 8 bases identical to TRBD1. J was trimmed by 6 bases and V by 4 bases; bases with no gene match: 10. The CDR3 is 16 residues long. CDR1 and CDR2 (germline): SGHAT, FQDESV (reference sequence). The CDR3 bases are TGTGCCAGCAGCTATGGGACAGGAAGGGGCGCCGGGGAGCTGTTTTTT. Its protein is CASSYGTGRGAGELFF.

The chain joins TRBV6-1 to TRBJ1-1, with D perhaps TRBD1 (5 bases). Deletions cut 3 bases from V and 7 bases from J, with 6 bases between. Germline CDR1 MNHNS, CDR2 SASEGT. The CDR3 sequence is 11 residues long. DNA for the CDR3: TGTGCCAGCAGTGACAGGGTTGAAGCTTTCTTT. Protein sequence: CASSDRVEAFF.

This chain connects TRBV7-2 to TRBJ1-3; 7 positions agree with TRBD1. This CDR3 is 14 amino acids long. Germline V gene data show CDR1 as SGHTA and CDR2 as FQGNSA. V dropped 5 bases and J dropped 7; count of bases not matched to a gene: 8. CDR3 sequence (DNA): TGTGCCAGCAGCACCATGACAGGGTACAACACCATATATTTT. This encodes CASSTMTGYNTIYF.

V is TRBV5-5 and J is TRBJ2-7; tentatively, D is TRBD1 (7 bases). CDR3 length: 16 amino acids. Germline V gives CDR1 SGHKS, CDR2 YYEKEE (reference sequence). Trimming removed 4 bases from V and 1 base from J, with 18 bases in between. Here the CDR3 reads CASSPAGRGVSYEQYF. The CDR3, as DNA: TGTGCCAGCAGCCCCGCCGGCAGGGGGGTGTCCTACGAGCAGTACTTC.

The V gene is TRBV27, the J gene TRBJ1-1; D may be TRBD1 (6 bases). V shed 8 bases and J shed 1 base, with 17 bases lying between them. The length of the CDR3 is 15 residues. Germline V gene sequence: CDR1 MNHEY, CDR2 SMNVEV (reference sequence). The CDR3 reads CASGPGGAGNTEAFF. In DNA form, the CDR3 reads TGTGCCAGCGGCCCTGGGGGGGCTGGGAACACTGAAGCTTTCTTT.

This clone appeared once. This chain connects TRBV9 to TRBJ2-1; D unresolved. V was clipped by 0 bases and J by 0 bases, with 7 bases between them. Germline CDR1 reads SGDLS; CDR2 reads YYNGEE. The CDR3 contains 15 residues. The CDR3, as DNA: TGTGCCAGCAGCGTAGACGTCAGCTCCTACAATGAGCAGTTCTTC. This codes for CASSVDVSSYNEQFF. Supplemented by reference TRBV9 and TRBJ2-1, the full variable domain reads DSGVTQTPKHLITATGQRVTLRCSPRSGDLSVYWYQQSLDQGLQFLIQYYNGEERAKGNILERFSAQQFPDLHSELNLSSLELGDSALYFCASSVDVSSYNEQFFGPGTRLTVL.

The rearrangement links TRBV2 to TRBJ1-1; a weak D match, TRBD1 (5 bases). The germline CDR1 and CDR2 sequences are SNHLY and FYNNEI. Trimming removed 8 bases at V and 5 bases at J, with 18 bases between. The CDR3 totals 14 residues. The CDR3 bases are TGTGCCAGCCAAAAGGGGAACCGGGGGACTGAAGCTTTCTTT. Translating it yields CASQKGNRGTEAFF. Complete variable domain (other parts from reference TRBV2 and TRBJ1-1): EPEVTQTPSHQVTQMGQEVILRCVPISNHLYFYWYRQILGQKVEFLVSFYNNEISEKSEIFDDQFSVERPDGSNFTLKIRSTKLEDSAMYFCASQKGNRGTEAFFGQGTRLTVV.

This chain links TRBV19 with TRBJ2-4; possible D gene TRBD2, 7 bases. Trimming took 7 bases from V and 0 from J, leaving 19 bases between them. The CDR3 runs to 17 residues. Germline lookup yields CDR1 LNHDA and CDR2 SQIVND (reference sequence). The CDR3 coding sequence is TGTGCCAGTACCCAAGGGGGGGCGGGCCGAGCCAAAAACATTCAGTACTTC. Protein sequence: CASTQGGAGRAKNIQYF.

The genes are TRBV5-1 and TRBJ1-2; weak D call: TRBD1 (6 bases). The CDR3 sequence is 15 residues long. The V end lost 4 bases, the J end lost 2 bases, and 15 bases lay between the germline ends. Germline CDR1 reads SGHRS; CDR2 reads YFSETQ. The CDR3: CASSPQGPPNYGYTF. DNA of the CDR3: TGCGCCAGCAGCCCTCAGGGGCCACCGAACTATGGCTACACCTTC.

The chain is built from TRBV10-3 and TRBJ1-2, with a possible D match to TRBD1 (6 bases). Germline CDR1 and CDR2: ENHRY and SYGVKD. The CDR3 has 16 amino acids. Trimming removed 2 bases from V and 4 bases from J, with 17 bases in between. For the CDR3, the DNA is TGTGCCATCAGTGAGGGCAGACAGGATCCGACCTATGGCTACACCTTC. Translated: CAISEGRQDPTYGYTF.

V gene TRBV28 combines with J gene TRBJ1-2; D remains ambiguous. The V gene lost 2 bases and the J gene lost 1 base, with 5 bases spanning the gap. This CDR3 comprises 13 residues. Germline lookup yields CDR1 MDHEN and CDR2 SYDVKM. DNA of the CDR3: TGTGCCAGCAGTTTAGGGCGTAACTATGGCTACACCTTC. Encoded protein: CASSLGRNYGYTF.

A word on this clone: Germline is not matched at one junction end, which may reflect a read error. The CDR3 DNA reads as TGCGCCAGCAGCCACCCCGGCCCGCGGGAGGGCCCAGGGCTCTTC. Amino acid sequence: CASSHPGPREGPGLF. The genes are TRBV4-1 and TRBJ2-1; 9 bases agree with TRBD2. From germline, CDR1 is MGHRA and CDR2 YSYEKL. This CDR3 has 15 amino acids.

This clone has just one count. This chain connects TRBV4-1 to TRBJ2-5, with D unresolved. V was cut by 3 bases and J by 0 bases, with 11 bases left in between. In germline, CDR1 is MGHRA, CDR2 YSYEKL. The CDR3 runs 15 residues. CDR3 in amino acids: CASSQAPTYQETQYF. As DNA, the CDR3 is TGCGCCAGCAGCCAGGCCCCCACCTACCAAGAGACCCAGTACTTC.

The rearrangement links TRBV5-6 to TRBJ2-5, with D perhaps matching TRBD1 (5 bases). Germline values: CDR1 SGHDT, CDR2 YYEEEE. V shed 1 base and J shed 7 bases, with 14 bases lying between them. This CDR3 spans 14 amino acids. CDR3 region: CASSLTIQQGTQYF. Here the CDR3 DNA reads TGTGCCAGCAGCTTGACCATTCAGCAGGGGACCCAGTACTTC.

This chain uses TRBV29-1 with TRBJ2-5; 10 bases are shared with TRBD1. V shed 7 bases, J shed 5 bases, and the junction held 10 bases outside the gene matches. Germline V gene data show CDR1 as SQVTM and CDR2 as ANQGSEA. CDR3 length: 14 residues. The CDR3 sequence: CSAETGGDWETQYF. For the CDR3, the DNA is TGCAGCGCAGAGACAGGGGGCGATTGGGAGACCCAGTACTTC.

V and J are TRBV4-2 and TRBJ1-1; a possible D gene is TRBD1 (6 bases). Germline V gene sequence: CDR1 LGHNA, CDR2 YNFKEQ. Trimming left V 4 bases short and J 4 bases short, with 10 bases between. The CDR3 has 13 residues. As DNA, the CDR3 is TGTGCCAGCAGCCCGCTAGGGGGCACTGAAGCTTTCTTT. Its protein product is CASSPLGGTEAFF.

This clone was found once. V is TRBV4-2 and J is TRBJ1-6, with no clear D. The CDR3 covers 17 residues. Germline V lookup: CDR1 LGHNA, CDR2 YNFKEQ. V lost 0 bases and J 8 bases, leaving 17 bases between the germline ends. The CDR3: CASSQEGSASSYSPLHF. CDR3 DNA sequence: TGTGCCAGCAGCCAAGAGGGGAGTGCCAGCTCTTATTCACCCCTCCACTTT.

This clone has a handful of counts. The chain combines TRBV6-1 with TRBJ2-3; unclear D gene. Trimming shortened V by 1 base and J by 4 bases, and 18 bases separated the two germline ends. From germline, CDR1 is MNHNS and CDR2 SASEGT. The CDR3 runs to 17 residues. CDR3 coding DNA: TGTGCCAGCAGTGAAGATGTACTCACCCCCCTCCCAGATACGCAGTATTTT. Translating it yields CASSEDVLTPLPDTQYF.

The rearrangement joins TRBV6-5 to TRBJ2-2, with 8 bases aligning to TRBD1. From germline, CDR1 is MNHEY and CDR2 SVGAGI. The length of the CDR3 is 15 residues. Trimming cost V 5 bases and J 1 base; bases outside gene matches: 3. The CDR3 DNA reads TGTGCCAGCAGTCCCGGGACAGGGAACACCGGGGAGCTGTTTTTT. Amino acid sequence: CASSPGTGNTGELFF.

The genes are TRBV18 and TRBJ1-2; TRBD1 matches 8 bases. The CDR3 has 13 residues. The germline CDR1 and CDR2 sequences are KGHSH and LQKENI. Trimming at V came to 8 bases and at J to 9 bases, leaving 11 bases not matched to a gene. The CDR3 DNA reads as TGTGCCAGCCAGGGGGCCGTCGTACTGAGCTACACCTTC. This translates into CASQGAVVLSYTF.

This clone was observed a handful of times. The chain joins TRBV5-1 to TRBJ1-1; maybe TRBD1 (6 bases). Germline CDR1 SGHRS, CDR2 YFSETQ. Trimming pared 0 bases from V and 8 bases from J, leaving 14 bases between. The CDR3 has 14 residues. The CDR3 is CASSLGNRDNEAFF. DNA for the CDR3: TGCGCCAGCAGCTTGGGTAACCGGGACAACGAAGCTTTCTTT.

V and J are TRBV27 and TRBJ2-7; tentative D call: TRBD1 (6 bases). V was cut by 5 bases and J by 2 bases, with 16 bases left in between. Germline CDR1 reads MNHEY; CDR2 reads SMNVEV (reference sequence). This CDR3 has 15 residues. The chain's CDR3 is CASSTTGYRPYEQYF. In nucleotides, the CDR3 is TGTGCCAGCAGTACAACAGGGTATCGCCCCTACGAGCAGTACTTC.

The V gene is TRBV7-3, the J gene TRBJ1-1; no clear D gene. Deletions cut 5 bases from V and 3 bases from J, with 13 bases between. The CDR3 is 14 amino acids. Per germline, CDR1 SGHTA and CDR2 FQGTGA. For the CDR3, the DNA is TGTGCCAGCAGCCCCATTTCGGGTGACACTGAAGCTTTCTTT. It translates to CASSPISGDTEAFF.

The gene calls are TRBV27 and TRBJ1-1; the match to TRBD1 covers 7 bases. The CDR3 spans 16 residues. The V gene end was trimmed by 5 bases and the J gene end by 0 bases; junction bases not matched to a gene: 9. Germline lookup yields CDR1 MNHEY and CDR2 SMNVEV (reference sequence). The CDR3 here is CASSPLGTDLNTEAFF. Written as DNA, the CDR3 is TGTGCCAGCAGTCCCCTAGGGACAGACCTGAACACTGAAGCTTTCTTT.

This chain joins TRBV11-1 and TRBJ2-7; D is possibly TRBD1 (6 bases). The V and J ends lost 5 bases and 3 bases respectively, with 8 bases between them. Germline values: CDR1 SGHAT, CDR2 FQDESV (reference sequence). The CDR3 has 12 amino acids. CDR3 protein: CASSPQGYEQYF. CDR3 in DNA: TGTGCCAGCAGCCCACAGGGCTACGAGCAGTACTTC.

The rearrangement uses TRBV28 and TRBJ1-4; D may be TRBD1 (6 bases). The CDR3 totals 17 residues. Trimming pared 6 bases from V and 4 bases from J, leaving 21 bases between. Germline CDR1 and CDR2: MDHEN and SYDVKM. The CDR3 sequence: CASSPGFLGHLNEKLFF. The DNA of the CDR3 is TGTGCCAGCAGCCCAGGTTTCTTGGGACACCTTAATGAAAAACTGTTTTTT.

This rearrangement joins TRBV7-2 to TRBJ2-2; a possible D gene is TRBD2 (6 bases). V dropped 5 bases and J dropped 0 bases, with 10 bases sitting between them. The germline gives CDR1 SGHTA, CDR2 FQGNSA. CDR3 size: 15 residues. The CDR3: CASSRLGTNTGELFF. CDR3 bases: TGTGCCAGCAGCCGACTAGGCACGAACACCGGGGAGCTGTTTTTT.

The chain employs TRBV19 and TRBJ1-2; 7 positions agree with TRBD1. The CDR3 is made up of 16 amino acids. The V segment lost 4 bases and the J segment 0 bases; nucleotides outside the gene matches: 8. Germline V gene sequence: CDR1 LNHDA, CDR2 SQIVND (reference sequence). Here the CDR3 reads CASSSRTGFTNYGYTF. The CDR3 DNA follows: TGTGCCAGTAGTAGTCGGACAGGCTTTACTAACTATGGCTACACCTTC.

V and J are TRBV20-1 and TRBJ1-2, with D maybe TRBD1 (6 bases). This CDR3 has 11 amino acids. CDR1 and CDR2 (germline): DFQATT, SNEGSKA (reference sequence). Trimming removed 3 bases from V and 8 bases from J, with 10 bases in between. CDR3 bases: TGCAGTGCTAGTAGGGACATCGGCTACACCTTC. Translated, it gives CSASRDIGYTF.

The CDR3 is CASSYSVGQGDGYTF. For the CDR3, the DNA is TGTGCCAGCAGTTACTCCGTCGGACAGGGCGACGGCTACACCTTC. V is TRBV6-6 and J is TRBJ1-2; 8 bases are a match to TRBD1. Germline V gene data show CDR1 as MNHNY and CDR2 as SVGAGI (reference sequence). CDR3 size: 15 residues. V gave up 0 bases and J gave up 8 bases; unmatched junction bases: 8.